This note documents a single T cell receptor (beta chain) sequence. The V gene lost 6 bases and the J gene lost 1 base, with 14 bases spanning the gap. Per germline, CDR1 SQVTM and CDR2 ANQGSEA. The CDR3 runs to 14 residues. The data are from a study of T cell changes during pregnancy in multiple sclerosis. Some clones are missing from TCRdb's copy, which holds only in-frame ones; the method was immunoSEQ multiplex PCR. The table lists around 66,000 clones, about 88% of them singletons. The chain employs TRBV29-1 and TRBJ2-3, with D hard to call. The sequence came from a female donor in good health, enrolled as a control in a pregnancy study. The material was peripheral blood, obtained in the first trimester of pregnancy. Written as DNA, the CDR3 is TGCAGCGTACCTACTAAGCGTGGCACAGATACGCAGTATTTT. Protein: CSVPTKRGTDTQYF.